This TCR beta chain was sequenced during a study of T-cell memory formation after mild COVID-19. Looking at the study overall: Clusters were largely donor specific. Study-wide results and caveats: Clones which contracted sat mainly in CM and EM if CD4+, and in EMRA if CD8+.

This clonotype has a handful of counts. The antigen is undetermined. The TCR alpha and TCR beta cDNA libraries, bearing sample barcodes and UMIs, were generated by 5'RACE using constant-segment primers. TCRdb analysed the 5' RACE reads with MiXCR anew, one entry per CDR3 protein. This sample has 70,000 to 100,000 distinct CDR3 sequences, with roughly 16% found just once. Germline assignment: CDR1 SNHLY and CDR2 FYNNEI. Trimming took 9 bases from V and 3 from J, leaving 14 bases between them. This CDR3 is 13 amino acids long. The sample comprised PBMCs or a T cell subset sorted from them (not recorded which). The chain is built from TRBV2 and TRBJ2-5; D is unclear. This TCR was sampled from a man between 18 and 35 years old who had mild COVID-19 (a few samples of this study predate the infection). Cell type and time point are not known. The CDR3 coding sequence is TGTGCCAGTGACTCCTTAGAAGAAGAGACCCAGTACTTC. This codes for CASDSLEEETQYF.